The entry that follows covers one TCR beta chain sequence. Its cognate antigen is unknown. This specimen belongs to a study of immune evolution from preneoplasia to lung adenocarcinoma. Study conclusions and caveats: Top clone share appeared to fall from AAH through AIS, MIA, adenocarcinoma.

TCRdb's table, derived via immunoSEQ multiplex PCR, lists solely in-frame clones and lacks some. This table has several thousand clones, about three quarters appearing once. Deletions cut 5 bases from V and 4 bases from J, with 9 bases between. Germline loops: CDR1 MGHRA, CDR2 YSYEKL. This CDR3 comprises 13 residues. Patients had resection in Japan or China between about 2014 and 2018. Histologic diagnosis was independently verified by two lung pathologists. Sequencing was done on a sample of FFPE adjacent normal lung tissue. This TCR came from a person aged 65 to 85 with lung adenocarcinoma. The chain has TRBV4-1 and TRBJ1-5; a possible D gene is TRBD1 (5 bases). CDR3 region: CASSETANQPQHF. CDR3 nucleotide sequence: TGCGCCAGCAGCGAGACAGCAAATCAGCCCCAGCATTTT.